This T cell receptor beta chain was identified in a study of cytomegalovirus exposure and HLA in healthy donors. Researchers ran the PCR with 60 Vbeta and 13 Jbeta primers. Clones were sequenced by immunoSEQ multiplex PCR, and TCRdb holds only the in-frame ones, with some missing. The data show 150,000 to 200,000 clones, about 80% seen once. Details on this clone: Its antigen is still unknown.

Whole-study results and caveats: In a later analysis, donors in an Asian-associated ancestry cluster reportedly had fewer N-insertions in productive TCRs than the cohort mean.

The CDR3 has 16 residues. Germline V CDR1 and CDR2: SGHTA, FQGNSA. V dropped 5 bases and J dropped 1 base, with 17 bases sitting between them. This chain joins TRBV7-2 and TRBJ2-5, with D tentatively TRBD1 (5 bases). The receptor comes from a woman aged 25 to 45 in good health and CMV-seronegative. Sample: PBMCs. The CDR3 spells CASSANGQGTQETQYF. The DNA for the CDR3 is TGTGCCAGCAGCGCCAACGGGCAGGGTACCCAAGAGACCCAGTACTTC.